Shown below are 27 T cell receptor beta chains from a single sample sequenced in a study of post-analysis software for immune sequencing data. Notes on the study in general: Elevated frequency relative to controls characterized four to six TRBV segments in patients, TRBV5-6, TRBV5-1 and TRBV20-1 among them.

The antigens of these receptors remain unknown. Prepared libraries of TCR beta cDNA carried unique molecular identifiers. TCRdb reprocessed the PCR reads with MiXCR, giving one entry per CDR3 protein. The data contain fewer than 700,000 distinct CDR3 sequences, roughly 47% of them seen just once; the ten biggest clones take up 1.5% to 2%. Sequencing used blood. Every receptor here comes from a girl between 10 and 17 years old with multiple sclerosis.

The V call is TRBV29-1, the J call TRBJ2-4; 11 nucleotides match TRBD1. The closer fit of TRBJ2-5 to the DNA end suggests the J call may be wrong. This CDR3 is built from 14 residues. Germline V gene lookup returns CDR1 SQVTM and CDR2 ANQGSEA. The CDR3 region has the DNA TGCAGCGTGGGACAGGGGGTAAGGCGAGAGACCCAGTACTTC. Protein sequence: CSVGQGVRRETQYF.

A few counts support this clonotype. As DNA, the CDR3 is TGTGCCAGCAGTCCTGGACAGGTCCGACAGCCCCAGCATTTT. Translation gives CASSPGQVRQPQHF. The chain combines TRBV12-3 or TRBV12-4 with TRBJ1-5; 7 bases are a match to TRBD1. The CDR3 length is 14 residues. Trimming removed 5 bases from V and 7 bases from J; junction bases left unmatched: 8.

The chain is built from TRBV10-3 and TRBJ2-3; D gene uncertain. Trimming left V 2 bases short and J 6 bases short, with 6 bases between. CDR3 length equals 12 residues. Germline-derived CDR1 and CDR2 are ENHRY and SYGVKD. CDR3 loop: CAISERADTQYF. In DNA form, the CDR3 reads TGTGCCATCAGTGAGAGGGCGGATACGCAGTATTTT.

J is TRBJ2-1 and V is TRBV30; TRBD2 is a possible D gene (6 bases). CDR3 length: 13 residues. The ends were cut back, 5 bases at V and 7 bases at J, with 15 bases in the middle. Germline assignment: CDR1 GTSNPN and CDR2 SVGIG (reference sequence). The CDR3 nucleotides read TGTGCCTGGGGCGGGGTGGTTCGGAATGAGCAGTTCTTC. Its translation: CAWGGVVRNEQFF.

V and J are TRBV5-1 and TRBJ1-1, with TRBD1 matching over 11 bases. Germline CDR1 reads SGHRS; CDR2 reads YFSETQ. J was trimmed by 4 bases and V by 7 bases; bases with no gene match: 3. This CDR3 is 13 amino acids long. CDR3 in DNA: TGCGCCAGCGGGGACAGGGGGGCCACTGAAGCTTTCTTT. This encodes CASGDRGATEAFF.

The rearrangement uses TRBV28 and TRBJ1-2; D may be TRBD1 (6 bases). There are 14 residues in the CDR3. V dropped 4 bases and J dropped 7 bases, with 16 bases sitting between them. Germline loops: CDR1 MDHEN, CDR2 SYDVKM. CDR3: CASSSLSQGFGYTF. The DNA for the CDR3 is TGTGCCAGCAGTTCCCTATCCCAGGGGTTTGGCTACACCTTC.

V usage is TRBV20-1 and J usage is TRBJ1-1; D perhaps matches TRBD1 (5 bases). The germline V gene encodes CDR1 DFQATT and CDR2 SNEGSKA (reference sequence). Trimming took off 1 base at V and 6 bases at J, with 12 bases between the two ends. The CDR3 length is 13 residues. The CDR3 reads CSARGAGKAEAFF. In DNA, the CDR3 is TGCAGTGCTAGAGGGGCAGGGAAAGCTGAAGCTTTCTTT.

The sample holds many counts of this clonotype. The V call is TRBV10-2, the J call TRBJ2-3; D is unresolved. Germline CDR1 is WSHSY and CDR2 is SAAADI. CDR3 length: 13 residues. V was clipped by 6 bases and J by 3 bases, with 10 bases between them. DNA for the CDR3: TGCGCCAGCAGAACATCCGGGACAGATACGCAGTATTTT. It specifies CASRTSGTDTQYF.

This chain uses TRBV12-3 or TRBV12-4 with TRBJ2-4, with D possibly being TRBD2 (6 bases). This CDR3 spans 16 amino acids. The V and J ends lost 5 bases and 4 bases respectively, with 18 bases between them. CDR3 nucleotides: TGTGCCAGCAGTCGGGGGACTGGTGGGCTAAAAAACATTCAGTACTTC. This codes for CASSRGTGGLKNIQYF.

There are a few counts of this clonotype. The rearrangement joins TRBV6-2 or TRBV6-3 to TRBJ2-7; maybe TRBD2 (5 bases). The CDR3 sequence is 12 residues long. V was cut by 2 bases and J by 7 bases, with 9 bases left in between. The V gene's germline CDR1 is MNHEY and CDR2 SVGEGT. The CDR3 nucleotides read TGTGCCAGCAGTTACGAGTCGGGGGAGCAGTACTTC. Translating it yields CASSYESGEQYF.

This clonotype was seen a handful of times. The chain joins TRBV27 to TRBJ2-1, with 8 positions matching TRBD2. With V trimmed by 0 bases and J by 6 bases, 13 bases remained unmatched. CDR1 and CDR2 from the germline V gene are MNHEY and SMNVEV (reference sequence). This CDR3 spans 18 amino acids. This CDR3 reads CASSLSPHTAGAGNEQFF. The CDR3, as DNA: TGTGCCAGCAGTTTATCGCCCCACACAGCGGGAGCGGGCAATGAGCAGTTCTTC.

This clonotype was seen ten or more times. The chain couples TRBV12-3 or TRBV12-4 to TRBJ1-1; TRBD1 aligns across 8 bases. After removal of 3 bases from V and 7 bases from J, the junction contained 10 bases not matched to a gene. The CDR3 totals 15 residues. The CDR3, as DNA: TGTGCCAGCAGTTTGGGCACAGGGGGGTTAATTGAAGCTTTCTTT. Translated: CASSLGTGGLIEAFF.

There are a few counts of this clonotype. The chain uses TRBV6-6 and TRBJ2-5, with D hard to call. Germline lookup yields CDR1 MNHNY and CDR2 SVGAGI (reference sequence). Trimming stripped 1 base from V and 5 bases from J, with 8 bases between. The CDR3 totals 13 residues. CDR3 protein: CASSYWGRETQYF. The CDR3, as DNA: TGTGCCAGCAGTTACTGGGGAAGGGAGACCCAGTACTTC.

In DNA, the CDR3 is TGCAGTGCTAGAGTGGGGATTGGAAGCTACGAGCAGTACTTC. It encodes CSARVGIGSYEQYF. The V call is TRBV20-1, the J call TRBJ2-7; D call uncertain. This CDR3 spans 14 amino acids. Germline V lookup: CDR1 DFQATT, CDR2 SNEGSKA (reference sequence). V was clipped by 1 base and J by 3 bases, with 13 bases between them.

CDR3 loop: CATRTGGAGANVLTF. For the CDR3, the DNA is TGTGCCACCAGGACAGGGGGCGCTGGGGCCAACGTCCTGACTTTC. V is TRBV7-9 and J is TRBJ2-6; 11 nucleotides align to TRBD1. This CDR3 region has 15 residues. V dropped 10 bases and J dropped 2; count of bases not matched to a gene: 4. From germline, CDR1 is SEHNR and CDR2 FQNEAQ (reference sequence). The whole variable domain, remainder taken from reference TRBV7-9 and TRBJ2-6, is DTGVSQNPRHKITKRGQNVTFRCDPISEHNRLYWYRQTLGQGPEFLTYFQNEAQLEKSRLLSDRFSAERPKGSFSTLEIQRTEQGDSAMYLCATRTGGAGANVLTFGAGSRLTVL.

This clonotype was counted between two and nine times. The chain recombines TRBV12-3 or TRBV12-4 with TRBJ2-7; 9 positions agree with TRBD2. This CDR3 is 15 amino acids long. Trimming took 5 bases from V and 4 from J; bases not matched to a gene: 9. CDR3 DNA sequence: TGTGCCAGCAGTACCGAAGCGGGAGGACTATACGAGCAGTACTTC. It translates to CASSTEAGGLYEQYF.

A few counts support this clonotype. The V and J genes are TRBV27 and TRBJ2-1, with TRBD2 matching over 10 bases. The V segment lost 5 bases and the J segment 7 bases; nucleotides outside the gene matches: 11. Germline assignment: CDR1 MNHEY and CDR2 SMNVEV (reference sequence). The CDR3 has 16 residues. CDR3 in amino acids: CASSTQSGGASNEQFF. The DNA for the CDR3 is TGTGCCAGCAGTACCCAAAGCGGGGGGGCCAGTAATGAGCAGTTCTTC.

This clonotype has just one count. CDR3 protein: CASREGTSDSYNEQFF. The DNA for the CDR3 is TGTGCCAGCAGGGAAGGGACTAGCGATTCCTACAATGAGCAGTTCTTC. The J gene is TRBJ2-1, the V gene TRBV7-9, with 10 bases matching TRBD2. The junction had 6 bases not matched to a gene; V was cut back by 6 bases and J by 1 base. CDR3 length equals 16 residues. Germline V lookup: CDR1 SEHNR, CDR2 FQNEAQ (reference sequence).

CDR3 in amino acids: CASTDRDFGYTF. The CDR3 bases are TGTGCCAGCACCGACCGGGACTTCGGCTACACCTTC. This chain connects TRBV12-3 or TRBV12-4 to TRBJ1-2, with a tentative D call TRBD1 (5 bases). This CDR3 is 12 amino acids long. The V and J ends lost 7 bases and 8 bases respectively, with 14 bases between them.

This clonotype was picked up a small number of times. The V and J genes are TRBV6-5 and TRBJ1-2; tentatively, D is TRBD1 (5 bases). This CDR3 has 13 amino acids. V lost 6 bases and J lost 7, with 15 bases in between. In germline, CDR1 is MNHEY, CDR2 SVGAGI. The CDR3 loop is CASRSTREAGYTF. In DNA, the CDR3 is TGTGCCAGCAGAAGCACCAGGGAAGCTGGCTACACCTTC.

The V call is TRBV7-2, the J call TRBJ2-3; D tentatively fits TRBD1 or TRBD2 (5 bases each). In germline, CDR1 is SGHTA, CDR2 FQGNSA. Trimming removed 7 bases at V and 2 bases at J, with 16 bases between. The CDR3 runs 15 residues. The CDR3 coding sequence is TGTGCCAGCATCAGAGCCGGGACGGTCACAGATACGCAGTATTTT. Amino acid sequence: CASIRAGTVTDTQYF.

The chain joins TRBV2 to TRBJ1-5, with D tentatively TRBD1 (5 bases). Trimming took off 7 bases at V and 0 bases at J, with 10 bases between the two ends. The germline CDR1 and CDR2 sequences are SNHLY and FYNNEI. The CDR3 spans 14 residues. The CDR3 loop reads CASTPGHSNQPQHF. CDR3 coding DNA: TGTGCCAGCACTCCGGGGCATAGCAATCAGCCCCAGCATTTT.

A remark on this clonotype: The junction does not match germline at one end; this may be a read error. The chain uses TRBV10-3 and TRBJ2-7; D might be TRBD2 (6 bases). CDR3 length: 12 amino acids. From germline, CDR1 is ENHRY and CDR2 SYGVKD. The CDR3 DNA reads TGTGCCACCACCGGGAGCTCCTACAAGCAGTACTTC. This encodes CATTGSSYKQYF.

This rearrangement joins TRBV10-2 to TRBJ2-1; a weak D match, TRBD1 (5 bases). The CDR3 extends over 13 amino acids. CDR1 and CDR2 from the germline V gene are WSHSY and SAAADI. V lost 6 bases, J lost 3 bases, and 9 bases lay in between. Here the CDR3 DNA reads TGCGCCAGCAGACCGACAGTCTACAATGAGCAGTTCTTC. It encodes CASRPTVYNEQFF.

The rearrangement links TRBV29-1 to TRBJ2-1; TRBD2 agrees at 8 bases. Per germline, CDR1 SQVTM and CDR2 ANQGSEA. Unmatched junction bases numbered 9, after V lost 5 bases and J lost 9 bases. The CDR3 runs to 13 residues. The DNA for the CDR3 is TGCAGCGTTCGAGGACTAGCACTCACTGAGCAGTTCTTC. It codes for CSVRGLALTEQFF.

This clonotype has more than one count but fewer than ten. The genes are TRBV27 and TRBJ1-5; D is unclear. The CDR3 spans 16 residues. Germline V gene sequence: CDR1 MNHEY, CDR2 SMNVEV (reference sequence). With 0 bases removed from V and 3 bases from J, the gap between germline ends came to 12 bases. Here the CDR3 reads CASSLSPGAFNQPQHF. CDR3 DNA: TGTGCCAGCAGTTTATCGCCAGGCGCTTTCAATCAGCCCCAGCATTTT.

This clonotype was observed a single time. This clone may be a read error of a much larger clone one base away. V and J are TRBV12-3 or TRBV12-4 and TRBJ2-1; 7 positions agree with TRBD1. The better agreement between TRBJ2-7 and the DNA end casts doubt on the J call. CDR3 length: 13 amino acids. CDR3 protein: CASSLKGGHEQYF. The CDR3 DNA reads TGTGCCAGCAGTTTGAAAGGGGGCCACGAGCAGTACTTC.